These 17 T cell receptor beta chains were all obtained from the same sample, sequenced in a study of T cells in Graves' hyperthyroidism and ophthalmopathy. It was RNA transcripts that yielded the amplified TCR beta CDR3 regions. The HTBI primer set drove a first-round RT-PCR of the TCR CDR3. MiXCR was run by TCRdb on the multiplex PCR reads, yielding one entry per CDR3 protein. The table records around 350,000 distinct CDR3 sequences, about 18% of them present only once. Specimen: blood. The receptors were sampled from a woman younger than 30 with Graves' hyperthyroidism.

This clonotype has at least ten counts. The chain has TRBV7-3 and TRBJ1-6, with D tentatively TRBD1 (6 bases). The germline V and J ends were trimmed by 3 bases and 4 bases, with 7 bases remaining between them. The length of the CDR3 is 14 residues. Per germline, CDR1 SGHTA and CDR2 FQGTGA. The CDR3 here is CASSFTGYNSPLHF. CDR3 in DNA: TGTGCCAGCAGCTTTACAGGGTATAATTCACCCCTCCACTTT.

At least ten counts were recorded for this clonotype. V usage is TRBV12-3 or TRBV12-4 and J usage is TRBJ2-7, with unresolved D. The V and J ends lost 6 bases and 0 bases respectively, with 15 bases between them. This CDR3 contains 15 residues. DNA of the CDR3: TGTGCCAGCAGCATAGGCCAGATCAGCTCCTACGAGCAGTACTTC. Residues: CASSIGQISSYEQYF.

This clonotype was detected ten times or more. This chain uses TRBV9 with TRBJ2-5, with 9 bases matching TRBD1. J lost 1 base, V lost 0 bases, and 1 base had no gene match. The CDR3 has 15 residues. Per germline, CDR1 SGDLS and CDR2 YYNGEE. CDR3 protein: CASSVGDRAQETQYF. The CDR3 coding sequence is TGTGCCAGCAGCGTAGGGGACAGGGCCCAAGAGACCCAGTACTTC. The entire variable domain, with the rest obtained from reference TRBV9 and TRBJ2-5, is as follows: DSGVTQTPKHLITATGQRVTLRCSPRSGDLSVYWYQQSLDQGLQFLIQYYNGEERAKGNILERFSAQQFPDLHSELNLSSLELGDSALYFCASSVGDRAQETQYFGPGTRLLVL.

This clonotype appeared many times. In DNA, the CDR3 is TGCGCCAGCTCGGGGTTTGGGGGAAGCACCGGGGAGCTGTTTTTT. Amino acid sequence: CASSGFGGSTGELFF. This chain links TRBV10-2 with TRBJ2-2; D is perhaps TRBD1 or TRBD2 (5 bases each). Germline V gene lookup returns CDR1 WSHSY and CDR2 SAAADI. The CDR3 is 15 residues long. Trimming shortened V by 8 bases and J by 4 bases, and 17 bases separated the two germline ends.

The table lists this clonotype with a few counts. This chain uses TRBV11-1 with TRBJ1-5; possible D gene TRBD1, 6 bases. In germline, CDR1 is SGHAT, CDR2 FQDESV (reference sequence). This CDR3 has 16 residues. Trimming left V 5 bases short and J 2 bases short, with 16 bases between. The CDR3 region has the DNA TGTGCCAGCAGCAGGGGACACTCGGGAGGCAATCAGCCCCAGCATTTT. Amino acid sequence: CASSRGHSGGNQPQHF. Based on the CDR3 plus reference TRBV11-1 and TRBJ1-5, the full variable domain is EAEVAQSPRYKITEKSQAVAFWCDPISGHATLYWYRQILGQGPELLVQFQDESVVDDSQLPKDRFSAERLKGVDSTLKIQPAELGDSAMYLCASSRGHSGGNQPQHFGDGTRLSIL.

The V gene is TRBV6-2 or TRBV6-3, the J gene TRBJ2-7, with 9 bases lining up with TRBD2. The CDR3 is made up of 16 amino acids. Losses at the gene ends were 4 bases for V and 4 bases for J; bases not matched to a gene: 11. The V gene's germline CDR1 is MNHEY and CDR2 SVGEGT. CDR3 in amino acids: CASSLTAGGHEYEQYF. The CDR3 nucleotides are TGTGCCAGCAGTTTGACGGCGGGAGGGCACGAATACGAGCAGTACTTC.

This clonotype has a count of ten or more. This chain joins TRBV5-1 and TRBJ1-1; D remains ambiguous. The CDR3 has 13 residues. Looked up from germline, CDR1 is SGHRS and CDR2 is YFSETQ. V was clipped by 6 bases and J by 1 base, with 10 bases between them. The CDR3 sequence: CASMLSENTEAFF. DNA for the CDR3: TGCGCCAGCATGTTATCCGAGAACACTGAAGCTTTCTTT.

This clonotype was seen ten or more times. The chain employs TRBV9 and TRBJ1-1; D is unresolved. CDR3 length: 13 amino acids. V was shortened by 3 bases and J by 0 bases, with 6 bases between the two germline ends. The germline gives CDR1 SGDLS, CDR2 YYNGEE. The chain's CDR3 is CASSAAVNTEAFF. In nucleotides, the CDR3 is TGTGCCAGCAGCGCAGCGGTGAACACTGAAGCTTTCTTT.

This clonotype came up many times. The chain recombines TRBV5-1 with TRBJ1-1, with 10 positions matching TRBD1. Germline values: CDR1 SGHRS, CDR2 YFSETQ. The CDR3 contains 16 residues. V was clipped by 0 bases and J by 2 bases; unmatched bases: 4. In DNA form, the CDR3 reads TGCGCCAGCAGCTTGGGGCGACAGGGGGCCAACACTGAAGCTTTCTTT. It codes for CASSLGRQGANTEAFF.

At least ten counts were recorded for this clonotype. At one boundary the junction diverges from the germline segment, which might be a read error. The V call is TRBV20-1, the J call TRBJ2-2, with a possible D match to TRBD2 (5 bases). Germline CDR1 DFQATT, CDR2 SNEGSKA (reference sequence). This CDR3 is built from 14 residues. CDR3 nucleotide sequence: TGCAGTGCCAGATATATGACGAACACCGGGGAGCTGCTTTTT. It codes for CSARYMTNTGELLF.

The sample holds many counts of this clonotype. The chain joins TRBV6-2 or TRBV6-3 to TRBJ2-7; no reliable D call. Between the trimmed V and J ends, which lost 5 bases and 3 bases, there was a span of 5 bases. Germline CDR1 reads MNHEY; CDR2 reads SVGEGT. This CDR3 has 11 amino acids. This chain's CDR3 is CASSMYYEQYF. CDR3 DNA sequence: TGTGCCAGCAGTATGTACTACGAGCAGTACTTC.

This clonotype appeared many times. The rearrangement uses TRBV7-9 and TRBJ1-1, with unresolved D. The CDR3 is 12 residues long. V was cut by 7 bases and J by 3 bases, with 9 bases left in between. Germline lookup yields CDR1 SEHNR and CDR2 FQNEAQ (reference sequence). The CDR3 reads CASNRLDTEAFF. The CDR3 coding sequence is TGTGCCAGCAACCGCCTCGACACTGAAGCTTTCTTT.

The sample holds many counts of this clonotype. This chain uses TRBV10-3 with TRBJ2-4; D gene uncertain. With 3 bases removed from V and 0 bases from J, the gap between germline ends came to 15 bases. Germline-derived CDR1 and CDR2 are ENHRY and SYGVKD. The CDR3 covers 17 residues. The CDR3 loop reads CAISDSEMRLAKNIQYF. The CDR3, as DNA: TGTGCCATCAGTGATTCCGAGATGAGGCTAGCCAAAAACATTCAGTACTTC.

Ten or more counts support this clonotype. The genes are TRBV4-2 and TRBJ2-7; D is perhaps TRBD2 (6 bases). Trimming shortened V by 0 bases and J by 6 bases, and 18 bases separated the two germline ends. Germline V lookup: CDR1 LGHNA, CDR2 YNFKEQ. The CDR3 extends over 16 amino acids. Written as DNA, the CDR3 is TGTGCCAGCAGCCAAGATGGAGGGACCACAGCGGCCGAGCAGTACTTC. Encoded protein: CASSQDGGTTAAEQYF.

This clonotype has ten or more counts. The chain uses TRBV24-1 and TRBJ2-5; possibly TRBD1 for D (6 bases). Per germline, CDR1 KGHDR and CDR2 SFDVKD. Deletions cut 3 bases from V and 5 bases from J, with 18 bases between. This CDR3 has 16 amino acids. Written as DNA, the CDR3 is TGTGCCACCAGTGATCCAGCGGCAGGGGATTTGGAGACCCAGTACTTC. Protein: CATSDPAAGDLETQYF.

The V gene is TRBV6-2 or TRBV6-3, the J gene TRBJ2-7; D not resolved. CDR1 is MNHEY, CDR2 SVGEGT, per germline. CDR3 length equals 13 residues. V was pared by 5 bases and J by 3 bases, with 11 bases between. CDR3: CASSRSPLYEQYF. For the CDR3, the DNA is TGTGCCAGCAGTAGGTCCCCTCTCTACGAGCAGTACTTC.

The table lists this clonotype with many counts. The chain recombines TRBV27 with TRBJ2-7; 11 bases map to TRBD2. V lost 6 bases, J lost 6 bases, and 10 bases stayed unmatched. Germline V gene data show CDR1 as MNHEY and CDR2 as SMNVEV (reference sequence). This CDR3 region has 15 residues. DNA for the CDR3: TGTGCCAGCAGCCCGACCGGGACTAGCGGTTTCGAGCAGTACTTC. Translating gives CASSPTGTSGFEQYF.